This T cell receptor (beta chain) was captured in a study of cytomegalovirus exposure and HLA in healthy donors. PCR was performed using 60 Vbeta and 13 Jbeta primers. The data were produced by immunoSEQ multiplex PCR, yet TCRdb's version contains in-frame clones alone and is incomplete. The sample has 150,000 to 200,000 clones; 75% to 80% are singletons. Between the trimmed V and J ends, which lost 2 bases and 2 bases, there was a span of 7 bases. Germline V lookup: CDR1 MGHRA, CDR2 YSYEKL. The CDR3 extends over 14 amino acids. The chain joins TRBV4-1 to TRBJ1-5, with TRBD1 as a possible D gene (6 bases). The receptor was isolated from a woman between 50 and 59 years old in good health and CMV-seropositive. Sequencing was done on a sample of PBMCs. The CDR3 spells CASSQPGGNQPQHF. In DNA, the CDR3 is TGCGCCAGCAGCCAACCAGGGGGCAATCAGCCCCAGCATTTT.